This TCR beta chain originates from a study of CD8 T cells in ankylosing spondylitis. Study-wide findings and caveats: Reported data indicate significant enrichment of disease-linked clones within matched ankylosing spondylitis synovial fluid. Disease-linked clones bore a CD8+ phenotype, appearing relatively rarely in peripheral blood. Earlier literature documents some of the motif variants in reactive arthritis synovial fluid and blood.

Construction of TCR beta libraries was performed using quantitative 5'-RACE with molecular barcodes. Each CDR3 protein is one row after TCRdb ran MiXCR on the 5' RACE reads. The sample yields about 260,000 distinct CDR3 sequences, more than 20% seen once. Germline CDR1 is DFQATT and CDR2 is SNEGSKA (reference sequence). V shed 2 bases and J shed 5 bases, with 9 bases lying between them. CDR3 size: 12 residues. Ten or more counts support this clonotype. What it binds is not known. The origin of this receptor is a male donor with ankylosing spondylitis or in good health (not recorded which). Material: blood, either unsorted or a sorted T cell fraction (not recorded which). The V gene is TRBV20-1, the J gene TRBJ2-5; D is unresolved. The chain's CDR3 is CSARPNLETQYF. The CDR3 DNA sequence: TGCAGTGCTAGACCCAATCTCGAGACCCAGTACTTC.